These T cell receptor beta chains were read from a single sample in a study of T cell responses to AZD1222 COVID-19 vaccine. Measured with immunoSEQ multiplex PCR; TCRdb has only the in-frame clones, and not every one. Here the sample spans some 140,000 clones, roughly 90% being singletons. Specimen: peripheral blood, collected on day 0 of AZD1222 vaccination. Receptors originate from an adult in good health. Each CDR3 is given with its conserved first and last residue. Each record gives: J gene, V gene, CDR3 length, CDR3 protein.

TRBJ2-1 | TRBV6-5 | 14 | CASSSGGRLNEQFF
TRBJ2-3 | TRBV19 | 20 | CASSIVLAGALRVGTDTQYF
TRBJ1-5 | TRBV30 | 14 | CAWSPGDGYQPQHF
TRBJ1-1 | TRBV3-1/TRBV3-2 | 14 | CASSSGGTAIGAFF
TRBJ1-6 | TRBV27 | 14 | CASSLVRGRSPLHF
TRBJ1-2 | TRBV5-4 | 15 | CASSSKQTEFYGYTF
TRBJ2-7 | TRBV27 | 14 | CASSLYPGPYEQYF
TRBJ2-5 | TRBV11-3 | 16 | CASSLWSAGAKETQYF
TRBJ2-1 | TRBV5-5 | 16 | CASSLEIAGGRNEQFF
TRBJ2-7 | TRBV5-1 | 15 | CASSLAGGSSYEQYF
TRBJ1-5 | TRBV6-5 | 14 | CASTRDVGGQPQHF
TRBJ1-6 | TRBV19 | 13 | CATSDSYNSPLHF
TRBJ1-5 | TRBV6-6 | 14 | CASSYRGGRQPQHF
TRBJ1-2 | TRBV27 | 13 | CASSLYGAQGYTF
TRBJ2-3 | TRBV7-2 | 14 | CASSWGIKADTQYF
TRBJ1-1 | TRBV18 | 16 | CASSPPIQLMNTEAFF
TRBJ1-1 | TRBV5-5 | 12 | CASTGMGTEAFF
TRBJ2-1 | TRBV5-1 | 14 | CASSWLLTRGEQFF
TRBJ1-5 | TRBV19 | 16 | CASSSRRDVPNQPQHF
TRBJ2-3 | TRBV19 | 14 | CASSIGLAGVWQYF
TRBJ1-5 | TRBV3-1/TRBV3-2 | 12 | CASSQADQPQHF
TRBJ1-1 | TRBV6-2/TRBV6-3 | 14 | CASSYGQVNTEAFF